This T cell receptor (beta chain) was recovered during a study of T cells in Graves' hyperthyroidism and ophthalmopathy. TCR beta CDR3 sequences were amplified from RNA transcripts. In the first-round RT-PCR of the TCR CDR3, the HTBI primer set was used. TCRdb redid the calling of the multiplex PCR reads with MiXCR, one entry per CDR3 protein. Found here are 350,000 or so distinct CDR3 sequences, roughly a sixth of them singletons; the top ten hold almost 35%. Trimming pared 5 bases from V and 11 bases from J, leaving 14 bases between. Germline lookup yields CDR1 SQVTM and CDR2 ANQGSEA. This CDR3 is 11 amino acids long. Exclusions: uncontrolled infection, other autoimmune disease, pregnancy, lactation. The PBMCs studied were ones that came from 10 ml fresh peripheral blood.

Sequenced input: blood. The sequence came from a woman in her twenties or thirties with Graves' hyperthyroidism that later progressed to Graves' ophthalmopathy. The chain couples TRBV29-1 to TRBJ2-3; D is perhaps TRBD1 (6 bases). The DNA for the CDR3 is TGCAGCGTTTCAGGGGACATAGAGCAGTATTTT. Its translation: CSVSGDIEQYF.